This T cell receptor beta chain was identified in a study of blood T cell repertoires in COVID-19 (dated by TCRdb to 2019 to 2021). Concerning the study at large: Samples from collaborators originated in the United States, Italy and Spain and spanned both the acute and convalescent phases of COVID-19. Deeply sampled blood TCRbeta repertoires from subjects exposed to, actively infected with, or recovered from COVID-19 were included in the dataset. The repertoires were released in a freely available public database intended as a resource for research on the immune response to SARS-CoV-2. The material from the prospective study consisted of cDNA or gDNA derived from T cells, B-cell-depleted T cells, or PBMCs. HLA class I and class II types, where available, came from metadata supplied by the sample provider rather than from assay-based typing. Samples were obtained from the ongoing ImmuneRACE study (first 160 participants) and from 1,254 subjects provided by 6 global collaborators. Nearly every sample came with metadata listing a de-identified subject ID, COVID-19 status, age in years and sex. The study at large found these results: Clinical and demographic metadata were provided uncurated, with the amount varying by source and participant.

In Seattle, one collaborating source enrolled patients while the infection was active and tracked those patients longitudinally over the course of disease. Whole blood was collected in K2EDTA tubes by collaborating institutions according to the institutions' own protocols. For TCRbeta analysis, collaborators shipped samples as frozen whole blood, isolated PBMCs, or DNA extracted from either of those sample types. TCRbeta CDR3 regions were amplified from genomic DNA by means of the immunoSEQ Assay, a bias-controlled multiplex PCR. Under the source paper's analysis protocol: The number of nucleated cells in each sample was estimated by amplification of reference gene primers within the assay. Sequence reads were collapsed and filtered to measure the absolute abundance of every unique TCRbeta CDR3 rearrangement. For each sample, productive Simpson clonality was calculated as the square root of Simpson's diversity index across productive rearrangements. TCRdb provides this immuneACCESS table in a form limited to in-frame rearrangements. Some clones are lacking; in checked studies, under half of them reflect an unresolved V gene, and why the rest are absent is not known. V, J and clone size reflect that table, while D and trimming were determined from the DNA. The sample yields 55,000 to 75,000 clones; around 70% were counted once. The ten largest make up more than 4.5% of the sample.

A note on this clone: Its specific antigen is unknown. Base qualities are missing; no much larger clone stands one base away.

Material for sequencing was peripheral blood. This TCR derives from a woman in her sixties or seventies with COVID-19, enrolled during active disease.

The DNA is TGTGCCAGCAGTGACACTAGCGGGAGGCTAAATGAGCAGTTCTTC. Its product reads: CASSDTSGRLNEQFF. This receptor chain uses TRBV2 and TRBJ2-1; TRBD2 aligns with 12 central bases. The CDR3 contains 15 residues, cysteine and phenylalanine counted. This entry keeps only the CDR3 DNA: 45 bases, framed from base 1. The germline V gene gives CDR1 as SNHLY and CDR2 as FYNNEI. V trim: 3 bases; J trim: 7 bases; unmatched bases: 4.